This T cell receptor (beta chain) emerged from a study of T cell changes during pregnancy in multiple sclerosis. CDR1 is SQVTM, CDR2 ANQGSEA, per germline. The CDR3 is made up of 15 amino acids. With 5 bases clipped from V and 0 bases from J, the junction kept 8 bases outside the gene matches. Clones were read by immunoSEQ multiplex PCR, and TCRdb kept only the in-frame ones, dropping some. The repertoire holds fewer than 65,000 clones, with roughly 94% as singletons. The clonotype was recovered from a female donor with multiple sclerosis, enrolled in a pregnancy study. The source material was CD4+ T cells from peripheral blood mononuclear cells, sampled in the third trimester of pregnancy. The V call is TRBV29-1, the J call TRBJ1-2; 8 bases align to TRBD1. The CDR3 spells CSVRTTGGANYGYTF. The CDR3 DNA follows: TGCAGCGTTAGAACAACAGGGGGAGCTAACTATGGCTACACCTTC.